This entry concerns a single T cell receptor (beta chain). Repertoires were generated with immunoSEQ multiplex PCR, while TCRdb's copy carries only in-frame clones and drops some. Here the sample spans some 100,000 clones, 80% to 95% being singletons. This entry belongs to a study of blood T cell repertoires in COVID-19. Trimming cost V 5 bases and J 2 bases; bases outside gene matches: 11. Germline CDR1 SGHNT, CDR2 YENEEA. The CDR3 extends over 17 amino acids. J is TRBJ2-3 and V is TRBV11-3, with 9 bases identical to TRBD2. Sequences were obtained from peripheral blood. The sequence came from a man between 50 and 59 years old with active COVID-19. The CDR3 reads CASSHNNLAGITDTQYF. The CDR3, as DNA: TGTGCCAGCAGCCACAACAACCTAGCGGGGATCACAGATACGCAGTATTTT.